This T cell receptor (beta chain) was sequenced in a study of shared T cell receptors in the human thymus. The CDR3 has 15 residues. CDR1 SNHLY and CDR2 FYNNEI come from the germline V gene. With V trimmed by 4 bases and J by 0 bases, 5 bases remained unmatched. Measured with immunoSEQ multiplex PCR; TCRdb has only the in-frame clones, and not every one. The top ten hold over 0.008% of the sample, which has under 850,000 clones, approximately 87% seen once. The data also belong to a second study, concerning human thymus T cells. In that study: Donation was from healthy Finnish infants who were having corrective surgery that addressed congenital heart defects. Corrective heart surgery yielded the resections from which the thymus tissue came. Thymic and blood repertoires appeared to show biased V and J gene usage. Related research found strongly overlapping thymic repertoires in unrelated individuals.

Sequenced material: thymocytes. The TCR was taken from a boy under two years old with a congenital heart defect. The chain employs TRBV2 and TRBJ2-5, with 7 bases matching TRBD2. The CDR3 protein is CASSVGLADQETQYF. The CDR3 DNA is TGTGCCAGCAGTGTGGGGCTAGCGGACCAAGAGACCCAGTACTTC.